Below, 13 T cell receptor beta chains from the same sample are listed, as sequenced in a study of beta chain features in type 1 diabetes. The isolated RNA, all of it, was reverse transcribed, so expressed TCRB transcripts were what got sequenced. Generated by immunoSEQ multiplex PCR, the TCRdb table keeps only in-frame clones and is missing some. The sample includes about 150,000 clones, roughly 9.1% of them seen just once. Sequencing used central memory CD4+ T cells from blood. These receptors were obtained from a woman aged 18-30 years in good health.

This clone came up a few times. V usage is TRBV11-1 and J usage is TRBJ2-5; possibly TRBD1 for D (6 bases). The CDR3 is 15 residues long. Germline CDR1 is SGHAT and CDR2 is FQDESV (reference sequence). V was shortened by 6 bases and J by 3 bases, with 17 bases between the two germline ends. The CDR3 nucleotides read TGTGCCAGCAGTTCCGGGCCAGGGGTAGAAGAGACCCAGTACTTC. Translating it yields CASSSGPGVEETQYF.

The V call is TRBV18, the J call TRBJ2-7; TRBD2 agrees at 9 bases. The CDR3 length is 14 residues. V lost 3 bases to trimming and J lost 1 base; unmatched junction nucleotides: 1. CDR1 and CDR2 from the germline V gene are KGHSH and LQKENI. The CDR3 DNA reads TGTGCCAGCTCACCGCGGGAGGGGTCCTACGAGCAGTACTTC. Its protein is CASSPREGSYEQYF.

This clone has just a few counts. This CDR3 reads CAWSPRDYGYTF. CDR3 bases: TGTGCCTGGAGCCCCAGGGACTATGGCTACACCTTC. The J gene is TRBJ1-2, the V gene TRBV30, with TRBD1 as a possible D gene (5 bases). Germline V CDR1 and CDR2: GTSNPN, SVGIG (reference sequence). The CDR3 sequence is 12 residues long. The V end lost 3 bases, the J end lost 3 bases, and 8 bases lay between the germline ends.

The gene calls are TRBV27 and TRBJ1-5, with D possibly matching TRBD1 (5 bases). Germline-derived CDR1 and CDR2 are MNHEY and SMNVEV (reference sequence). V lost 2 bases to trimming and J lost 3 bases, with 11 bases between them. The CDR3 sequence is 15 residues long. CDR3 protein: CASSLGAGFNQPQHF. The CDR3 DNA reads TGTGCCAGCAGTTTAGGGGCAGGATTCAATCAGCCCCAGCATTTT.

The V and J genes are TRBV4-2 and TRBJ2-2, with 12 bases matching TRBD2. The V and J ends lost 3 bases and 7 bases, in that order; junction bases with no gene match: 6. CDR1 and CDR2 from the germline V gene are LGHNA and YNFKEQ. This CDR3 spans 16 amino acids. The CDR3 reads CASSHASGGGGGELFF. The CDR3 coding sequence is TGTGCCAGCAGCCACGCTAGCGGGGGGGGAGGCGGGGAGCTGTTTTTT.

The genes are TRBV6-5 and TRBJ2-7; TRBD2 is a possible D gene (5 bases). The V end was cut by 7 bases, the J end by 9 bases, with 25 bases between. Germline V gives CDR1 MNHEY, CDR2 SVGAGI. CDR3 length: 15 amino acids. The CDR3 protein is CASISVGDLTKGQYF. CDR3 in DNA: TGTGCCAGCATCTCGGTCGGGGATCTCACTAAGGGGCAGTACTTC.

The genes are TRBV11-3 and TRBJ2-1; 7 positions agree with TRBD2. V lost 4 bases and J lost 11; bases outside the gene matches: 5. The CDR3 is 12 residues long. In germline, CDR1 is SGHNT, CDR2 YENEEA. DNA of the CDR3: TGTGCCAGCAGCTCGGGGAGGGACCAGCAGTTCTTC. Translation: CASSSGRDQQFF.

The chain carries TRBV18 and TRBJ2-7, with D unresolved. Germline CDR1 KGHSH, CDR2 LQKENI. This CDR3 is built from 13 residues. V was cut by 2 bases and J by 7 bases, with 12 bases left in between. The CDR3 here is CASSPKGQTEQYF. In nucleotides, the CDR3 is TGTGCCAGCTCACCAAAAGGCCAGACTGAGCAGTACTTC.

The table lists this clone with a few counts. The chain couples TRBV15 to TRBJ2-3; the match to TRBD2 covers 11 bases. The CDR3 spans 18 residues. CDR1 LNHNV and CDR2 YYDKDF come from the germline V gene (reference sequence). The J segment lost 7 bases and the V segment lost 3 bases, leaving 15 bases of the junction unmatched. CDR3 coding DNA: TGTGCCACCAGCAGCGTAGGACAACTAGCGGGAGAAGGTCATACGCAGTATTTT. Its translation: CATSSVGQLAGEGHTQYF.

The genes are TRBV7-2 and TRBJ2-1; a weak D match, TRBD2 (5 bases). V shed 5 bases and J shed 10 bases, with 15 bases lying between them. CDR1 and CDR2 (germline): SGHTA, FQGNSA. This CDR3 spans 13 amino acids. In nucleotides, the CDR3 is TGTGCCAGCAGCCCAGATCGGAGGCGCGAGCAGTTCTTC. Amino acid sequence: CASSPDRRREQFF. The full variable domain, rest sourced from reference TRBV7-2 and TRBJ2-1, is GAGVSQSPSNKVTEKGKDVELRCDPISGHTALYWYRQSLGQGLEFLIYFQGNSAPDKSGLPSDRFSAERTGGSVSTLTIQRTQQEDSAVYLCASSPDRRREQFFGPGTRLTVL.

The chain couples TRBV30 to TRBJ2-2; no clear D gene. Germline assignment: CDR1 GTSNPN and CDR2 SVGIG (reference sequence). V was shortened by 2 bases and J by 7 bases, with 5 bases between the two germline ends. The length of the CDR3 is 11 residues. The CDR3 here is CAWSPVGELFF. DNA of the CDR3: TGTGCCTGGAGTCCAGTCGGGGAGCTGTTTTTT.

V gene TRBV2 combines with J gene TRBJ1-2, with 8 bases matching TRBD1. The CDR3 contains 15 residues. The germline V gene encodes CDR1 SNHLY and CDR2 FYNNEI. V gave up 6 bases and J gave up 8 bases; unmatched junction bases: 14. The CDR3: CASSGQGVFSLGYTF. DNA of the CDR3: TGTGCCAGCAGCGGACAGGGAGTCTTCTCCCTAGGCTACACCTTC.

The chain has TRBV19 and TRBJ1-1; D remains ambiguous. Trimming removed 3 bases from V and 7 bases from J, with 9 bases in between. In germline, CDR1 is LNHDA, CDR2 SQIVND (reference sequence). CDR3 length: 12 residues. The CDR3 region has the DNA TGTGCCAGTAGTATGGAGGGCAGTGAAGCTTTCTTT. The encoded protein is CASSMEGSEAFF.